The T cell receptor (beta chain) under discussion was sequenced for a study of shared clonotypes between healthy human individuals. Regarding the study as a whole: Sampling involved blood alone; tissue repertoires likely differ.

At the deep level, the assay was run. Ten immunoSEQ deep assay plates served to sequence unsorted PBMC DNA. Measured with immunoSEQ multiplex PCR; TCRdb has only the in-frame clones, and not every one. This sample has about half a million clones, with almost 80% found just once. As regards this clone: As yet, its antigen is unknown.

The donors were all Caucasian adults (living in Nashville, Tennessee). In germline, CDR1 is LNHDA, CDR2 SQIVND (reference sequence). V shed 1 base and J shed 4 bases, with 17 bases lying between them. This CDR3 spans 17 amino acids. The sequenced sample consisted of PBMCs. The chain is built from TRBV19 and TRBJ1-5, with D perhaps TRBD1 (6 bases). The origin of this receptor is a woman aged 40 to 50 in good health. Some clones in this sample may be carry-over from other donors' samples. The DNA for the CDR3 is TGTGCCAGTAGTATAGGAAGCAGGGGACCCTCTAATCAGCCCCAGCATTTT. It translates to CASSIGSRGPSNQPQHF.